This is a list of T cell receptor beta chains from one sample in a study of PD-1 blockade in mismatch repair-deficient tumors. The repertoire was sequenced with immunoSEQ multiplex PCR; TCRdb's copy has only in-frame clones and lacks some. This sample has tens of thousands of clones, with over 75% found just once. The source material was peripheral blood, sampled 12 weeks after starting pembrolizumab. These receptors were obtained from an adult with mismatch repair-deficient cancer. The CDR3 runs from the conserved cysteine through the conserved F or W. A D gene is named only where the DNA matches it firmly. A clone size is listed for some rows: how often the clone was seen (once, few, many), or a class if it is expanded.

TRBJ2-1	TRBV5-8	NA	TRBD2	TGTGCCAGCAGCCGCGGGACTAGCGGCTACAATGAGCAGTTCTTC	CASSRGTSGYNEQFF
TRBJ2-3	TRBV19	once	NA	TGTGCCAGTAGTATCCTAACCGCAGATACGCAGTATTTT	CASSILTADTQYF
TRBJ1-2	TRBV29-1	NA	NA	TGCAGCGTTTCAAGGCCGGAGGATGGCTACACCTTC	CSVSRPEDGYTF
TRBJ2-1	TRBV7-3	NA	NA	TGTGCCAGCAGCTTAAAATCTAGCGAGAGTGCACTTTACAATGAGCAGTTCTTC	CASSLKSSESALYNEQFF
TRBJ1-5	TRBV19	NA	NA	TGTGCCAGTAGTTTGGGACAAAGCAATCAGCCCCAGCATTTT	CASSLGQSNQPQHF
TRBJ2-3	TRBV19	once	NA	TGTGCCAGTAGTGTTTCTGCAGATACGCAGTATTTT	CASSVSADTQYF
TRBJ2-3	TRBV18	NA	NA	TGTGCCAGCTCACGCGGACTTTCCACAGATACGCAGTATTTT	CASSRGLSTDTQYF
TRBJ1-4	TRBV11-3	NA	NA	TGCGCCAGCAGCTTGGCGCGTTCCGGGGAAAAACTGTTTTTT	CASSLARSGEKLFF
TRBJ2-2	TRBV2	few	TRBD2	TGTGCCAGCAGAGCTAGCGGGAAGGTCGGGGAGCTGTTTTTT	CASRASGKVGELFF
TRBJ1-1	TRBV30	NA	NA	TGTGCCTGGATGCGGTTAAAGAGGCCCTGGGCCGGATCAGCTTTCTTT	CAWMRLKRPWAGSAFF
TRBJ2-7	TRBV19	once	TRBD2	TGTGCCAGTAGAGACCTTAATGTGGGAGGGCCGGACGAGCAGTACTTC	CASRDLNVGGPDEQYF
TRBJ1-1	TRBV5-5	NA	NA	TGTGCCAGCAGCTTGGGGGCCCGAGAGCGGGCTTTCTTT	CASSLGARERAFF
TRBJ2-2	TRBV6-1	NA	TRBD2	TGTGCCAGCAAGGGGACTAGCGACACCGGGGAGCTGTTTTTT	CASKGTSDTGELFF
TRBJ2-7	TRBV7-9	NA	NA	TGTGCCAGCAGACACACCGGGACCTCCTACGAGCAGTACTTC	CASRHTGTSYEQYF
TRBJ2-3	TRBV30	NA	NA	TGTGCCTGGAGTGTATACACAGATATGCAGTATTTT	CAWSVYTDMQYF
TRBJ1-3	TRBV19	NA	NA	TGTGCCAGTAGTACCCCGTATCGGAGCTCTGGAAACACCATATATTTT	CASSTPYRSSGNTIYF
TRBJ1-5	TRBV7-8	once	NA	TGTGCCAGCAGCTTAGCGGGGCTCGGGGTAGGGCGACAGCCCCAGCATTTT	CASSLAGLGVGRQPQHF
TRBJ1-1	TRBV6-5	NA	NA	TGTGCCAGCAGTTATCACAGGGACGCCACTGAAGCTTTCTTT	CASSYHRDATEAFF
TRBJ1-2	TRBV5-1	NA	NA	TGCGCCAGCAGCTTGGCTAAATTAGTTCCTGGAGGTAGCTATGGCTACACCTTC	CASSLAKLVPGGSYGYTF
TRBJ2-5	TRBV19	NA	TRBD1	TGTGCCAGTAGTACAACCGGGACAGCGCAAGAGACCCAGTACTTC	CASSTTGTAQETQYF
TRBJ2-1	TRBV19	NA	TRBD2	TGTGCCAGTAGTGTCGAACTAGCGGGAGTTAGGGATGAGCAGTTCTTC	CASSVELAGVRDEQFF
TRBJ2-5	TRBV20-1	NA	NA	TGCAGTGGACAGGCGGTTGAGACCCAGTACTTC	CSGQAVETQYF
TRBJ2-3	TRBV6-6	NA	NA	TGTGCCAGCAGTTACTCGATTGCCAGCACAGATACGCAGTATTTT	CASSYSIASTDTQYF
TRBJ2-3	TRBV5-1	NA	TRBD2	TGCGCCAGCAGCTTCGTGGGACTAGCGGGAGCGGGCACAGATACGCAGTATTTT	CASSFVGLAGAGTDTQYF
TRBJ2-7	TRBV6-5	NA	TRBD1	TGTGCCAGCAGAAGGACAGGGAACTCCTACGAGCAGTACTTC	CASRRTGNSYEQYF
TRBJ2-1	TRBV30	NA	TRBD2	TGTGCCTGGAGTGGGGGGGGAGGCCTCAATGAGCAGTTCTTC	CAWSGGGGLNEQFF
TRBJ2-5	TRBV11-3	NA	NA	TGTGCCAGCAGCTCCTTACTAGTTGAGGAGACCCAGTACTTC	CASSSLLVEETQYF
TRBJ2-6	TRBV5-4	NA	NA	TGTGCCAGCAGTAGAGGACACACCTCTGGGGCCAACGTCCTGACTTTC	CASSRGHTSGANVLTF
TRBJ2-3	TRBV6-6	NA	NA	TGTGCCAGCAGCCCCCGTGGGCGGACTAGCACAGATACGCAGTATTTT	CASSPRGRTSTDTQYF
TRBJ2-3	TRBV7-8	few	TRBD2	TGTGCCAGCAGCTCTAGCGGGAGGCCCACAGATACGCAGTATTTT	CASSSSGRPTDTQYF
TRBJ2-7	TRBV7-2	NA	NA	TGTGCCAGCAGCTTAGCTGGCGAGAGCTCCTACGAGCAGTACTTC	CASSLAGESSYEQYF
TRBJ2-7	TRBV6-5	NA	TRBD1	TGTGCCAGCAGTCCTTATACCGGGACAGATGCCGAGCAGTACTTC	CASSPYTGTDAEQYF
TRBJ2-1	TRBV5-6	NA	NA	TGTGCCAGCAGCTCTGACAGTCTAGTCGCCTACAATGAGCAGTTCTTC	CASSSDSLVAYNEQFF
TRBJ1-1	TRBV11-2	NA	NA	TGTGCCAGCAGCTTACACGAGAACACTGAAGCTTTCTTT	CASSLHENTEAFF
TRBJ2-6	TRBV4-3	NA	NA	TGCGCCAGCAGCCACTTGAGCTCTGGGGCCAACGTCCTGACTTTC	CASSHLSSGANVLTF
TRBJ1-2	TRBV9	NA	NA	TGTGCCAGCAGCTCCTCGACAGGCCCCAACTATGGCTACACCTTC	CASSSSTGPNYGYTF
TRBJ1-2	TRBV25-1	few	NA	TGTGCCAGCAGTGAATCTGTGTCCCTATGGAGGTCTGGCTACACCTTC	CASSESVSLWRSGYTF
TRBJ1-5	TRBV29-1	few	NA	TGCAGCGTTAGGGAGGGCTTGCAGCCCCAGCATTTT	CSVREGLQPQHF
TRBJ2-3	TRBV28	NA	TRBD1	TGTGCCAGCAGTCTCTATAGACAGGGGATGGATACGCAGTATTTT	CASSLYRQGMDTQYF
TRBJ1-4	TRBV6-1	once	TRBD1	TGTGCCAGCGAAACGGACAGGAATGAAAAACTGTTTTTT	CASETDRNEKLFF
TRBJ2-1	TRBV5-1	NA	TRBD2	TGCGCCAGCAGCCCATACCCTCCGGGACTAGCGGGAGGACGCAATGAGCAGTTCTTC	CASSPYPPGLAGGRNEQFF
TRBJ1-5	TRBV19	NA	NA	TGTGCCAGTAGTTTAACGGGCTCTGGGAATCAGCCCCAGCATTTT	CASSLTGSGNQPQHF
TRBJ2-5	TRBV7-6	NA	TRBD2	TGTGCCAGCAGCCTGGTGGGCACTAGCGCTGGGGAGACCCAGTACTTC	CASSLVGTSAGETQYF
TRBJ1-2	TRBV6-5	NA	NA	TGTGCCAGCAGTTCTACCGGGCGGGCCACCTTC	CASSSTGRATF
TRBJ1-4	TRBV2	NA	NA	TGTGCCAGCAGTGCTGGGAGTAATGAAAAACTGTTTTTT	CASSAGSNEKLFF
TRBJ1-2	TRBV6-6	NA	TRBD1	TGTGCCAGCCGTCGGGACAGGGTATTTAACTATGGCTACACCTTC	CASRRDRVFNYGYTF
TRBJ2-4	TRBV5-4	NA	NA	TGTGCCAGCAGCTTGTTGGGCCTCGCCCGTTCCAAAAACATTCAGTACTTC	CASSLLGLARSKNIQYF
TRBJ2-7	TRBV2	NA	NA	TGTGCCAGCAGTTGGGACTTCTCCTACGAGCAGTACTTC	CASSWDFSYEQYF
TRBJ1-2	TRBV7-9	NA	TRBD1	TGTGCCAGCAGCAAAAAAACAGGGGGTCGCGGCTACACCTTC	CASSKKTGGRGYTF
TRBJ2-3	TRBV7-2	NA	NA	TGTGCCAGCAGCTTAAACAGCCGGGGGACAGATACGCAGTATTTT	CASSLNSRGTDTQYF
TRBJ2-2	TRBV10-2	NA	TRBD1	TGCGCCAGTATAGACAGGGGGAACACCGGGGAGCTGTTTTTT	CASIDRGNTGELFF